This section outlines one T cell receptor beta chain sequence together with its context. Its cognate antigen is unknown. 5'RACE template switching with UMIs generated TCR beta cDNA. TCRdb processed the 5' RACE reads again and assigns one entry to each CDR3 protein, with no DNA. The repertoire table contains about 260,000 distinct CDR3 sequences. These data belong to a study of T cells expressing NK-cell markers. Study information: Eight donors were sequenced, of whom seven were HCMV-seropositive, while the remaining one was HCMV-seronegative. Study-level findings and limits: Topping the CD3+CD56-NKG2C+ fraction as well were these clonotypes, in a few donors. Whether expanded NKG2C+ T cell clones recognized HCMV stayed uncertain.

This TCR was sampled from a man between 18 and 29 years old in good health. Source material: blood T cells: a sorted CD56 or NKG2C T cell subset, CD4+ or CD8+ T cells, or bulk PBMC T cells (not recorded which).

The CDR3 loop reads CASSPRQGGPYEQYF. This sequence joins TRBV6-1 and TRBJ2-7; without DNA, the TCRdb call of TRBD1 cannot be checked. The V gene's germline CDR1 is MNHNS and CDR2 SASEGT. The CDR3 covers 15 residues.